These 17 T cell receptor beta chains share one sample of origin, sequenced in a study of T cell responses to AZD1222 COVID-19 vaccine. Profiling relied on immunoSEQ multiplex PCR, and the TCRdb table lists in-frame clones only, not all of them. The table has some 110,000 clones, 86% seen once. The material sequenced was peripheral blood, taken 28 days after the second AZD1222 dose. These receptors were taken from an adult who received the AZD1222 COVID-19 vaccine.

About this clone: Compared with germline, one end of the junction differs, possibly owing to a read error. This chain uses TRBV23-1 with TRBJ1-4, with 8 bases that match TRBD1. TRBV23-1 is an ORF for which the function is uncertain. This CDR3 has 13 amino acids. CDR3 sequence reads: CASSQGRGPETVF. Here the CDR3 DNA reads TGCGCCAGCAGTCAGGGCAGGGGGCCGGAAACTGTTTTT.

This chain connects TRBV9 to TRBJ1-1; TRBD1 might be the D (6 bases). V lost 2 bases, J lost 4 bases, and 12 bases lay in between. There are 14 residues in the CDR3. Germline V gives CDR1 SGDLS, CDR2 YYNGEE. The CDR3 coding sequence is TGTGCCAGCAGCGTTTCGGGGGGCGGCACTGAAGCTTTCTTT. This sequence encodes CASSVSGGGTEAFF. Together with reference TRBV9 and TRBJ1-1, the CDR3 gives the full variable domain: DSGVTQTPKHLITATGQRVTLRCSPRSGDLSVYWYQQSLDQGLQFLIQYYNGEERAKGNILERFSAQQFPDLHSELNLSSLELGDSALYFCASSVSGGGTEAFFGQGTRLTVV.

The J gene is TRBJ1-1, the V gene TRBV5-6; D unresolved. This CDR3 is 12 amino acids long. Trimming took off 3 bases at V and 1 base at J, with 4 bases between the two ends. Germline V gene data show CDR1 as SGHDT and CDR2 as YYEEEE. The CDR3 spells CASSWGNTEAFF. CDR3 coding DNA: TGTGCCAGCAGCTGGGGGAACACTGAAGCTTTCTTT. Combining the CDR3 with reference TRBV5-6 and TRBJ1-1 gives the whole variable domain DAGVTQSPTHLIKTRGQQVTLRCSPKSGHDTVSWYQQALGQGPQFIFQYYEEEERQRGNFPDRFSGHQFPNYSSELNVNALLLGDSALYLCASSWGNTEAFFGQGTRLTVV.

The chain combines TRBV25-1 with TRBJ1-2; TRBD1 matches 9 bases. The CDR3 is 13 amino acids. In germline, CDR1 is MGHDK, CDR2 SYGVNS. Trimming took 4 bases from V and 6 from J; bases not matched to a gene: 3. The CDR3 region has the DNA TGTGCCAGCAGTGTCCGGGACAGGGATGGCTACACCTTC. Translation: CASSVRDRDGYTF.

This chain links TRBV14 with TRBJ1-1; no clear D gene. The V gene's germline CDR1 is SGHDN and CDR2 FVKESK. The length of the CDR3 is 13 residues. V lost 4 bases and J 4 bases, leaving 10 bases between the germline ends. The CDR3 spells CASSLRRATEAFF. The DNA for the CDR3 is TGTGCCAGCAGCCTAAGGAGGGCCACTGAAGCTTTCTTT. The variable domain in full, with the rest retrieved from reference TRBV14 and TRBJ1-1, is EAGVTQFPSHSVIEKGQTVTLRCDPISGHDNLYWYRRVMGKEIKFLLHFVKESKQDESGMPNNRFLAERTGGTYSTLKVQPAELEDSGVYFCASSLRRATEAFFGQGTRLTVV.

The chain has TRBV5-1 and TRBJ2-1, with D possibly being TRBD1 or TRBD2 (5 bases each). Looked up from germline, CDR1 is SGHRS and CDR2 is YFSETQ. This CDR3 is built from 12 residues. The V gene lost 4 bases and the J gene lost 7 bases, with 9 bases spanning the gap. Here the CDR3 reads CASSRDRNEQFF. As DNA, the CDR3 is TGCGCCAGCAGCCGGGACCGAAATGAGCAGTTCTTC. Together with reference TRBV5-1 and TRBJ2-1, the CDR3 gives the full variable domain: KAGVTQTPRYLIKTRGQQVTLSCSPISGHRSVSWYQQTPGQGLQFLFEYFSETQRNKGNFPGRFSGRQFSNSRSEMNVSTLELGDSALYLCASSRDRNEQFFGPGTRLTVL.

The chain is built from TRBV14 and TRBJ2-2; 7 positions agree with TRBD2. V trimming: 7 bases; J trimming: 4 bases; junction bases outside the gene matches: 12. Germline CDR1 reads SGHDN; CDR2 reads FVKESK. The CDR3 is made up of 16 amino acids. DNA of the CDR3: TGTGCCAGCAAGGCTAGCGGCTCTGGGGGCACCGGGGAGCTGTTTTTT. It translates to CASKASGSGGTGELFF.

CDR3 loop: CASSPTHLRGGANEQFF. DNA of the CDR3: TGTGCCAGCAGCCCCACGCATCTGCGCGGGGGGGCCAATGAGCAGTTCTTC. The chain uses TRBV7-2 and TRBJ2-1; 9 bases match TRBD2. The CDR3 is 17 amino acids. Unmatched junction bases numbered 14, after V lost 5 bases and J lost 6 bases. Per germline, CDR1 SGHTA and CDR2 FQGNSA.

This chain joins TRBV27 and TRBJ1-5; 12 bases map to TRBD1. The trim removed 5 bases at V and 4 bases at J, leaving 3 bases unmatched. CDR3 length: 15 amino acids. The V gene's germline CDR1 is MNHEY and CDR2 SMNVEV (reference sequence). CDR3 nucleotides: TGTGCCAGCAGTGTGGGACAGGGGGCGAATCAGCCCCAGCATTTT. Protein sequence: CASSVGQGANQPQHF.

The CDR3 coding sequence is TGTGCCAGCAGCAGGACAGGGGACGGCACAGATACGCAGTATTTT. This sequence encodes CASSRTGDGTDTQYF. V and J are TRBV11-3 and TRBJ2-3; 9 bases fit TRBD1. This CDR3 is built from 15 residues. Germline assignment: CDR1 SGHNT and CDR2 YENEEA. With V trimmed by 5 bases and J by 1 base, 4 bases remained unmatched.

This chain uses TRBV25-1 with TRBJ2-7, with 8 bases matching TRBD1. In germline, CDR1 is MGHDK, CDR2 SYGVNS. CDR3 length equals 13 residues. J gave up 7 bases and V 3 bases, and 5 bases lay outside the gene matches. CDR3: CASSDPTGVEQYF. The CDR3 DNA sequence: TGTGCCAGCAGTGACCCGACAGGGGTGGAGCAGTACTTC.

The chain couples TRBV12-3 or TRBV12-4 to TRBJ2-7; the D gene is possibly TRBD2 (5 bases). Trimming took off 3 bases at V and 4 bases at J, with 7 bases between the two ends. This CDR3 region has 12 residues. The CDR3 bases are TGTGCCAGCAGTTTGGAGGTTTACGAGCAGTACTTC. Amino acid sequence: CASSLEVYEQYF.

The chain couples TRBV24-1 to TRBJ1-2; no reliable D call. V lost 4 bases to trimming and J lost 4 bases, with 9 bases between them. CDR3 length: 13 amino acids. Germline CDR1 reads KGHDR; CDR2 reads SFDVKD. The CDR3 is CATSESGGYGYTF. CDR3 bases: TGTGCCACCAGTGAATCGGGAGGCTATGGCTACACCTTC.

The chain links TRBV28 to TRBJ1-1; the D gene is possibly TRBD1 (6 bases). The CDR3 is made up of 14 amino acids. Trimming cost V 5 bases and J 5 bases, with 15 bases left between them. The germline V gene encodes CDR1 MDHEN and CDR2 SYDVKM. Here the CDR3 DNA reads TGTGCCAGCAGTACGGGACACCGAGGTACTGAAGCTTTCTTT. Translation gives CASSTGHRGTEAFF. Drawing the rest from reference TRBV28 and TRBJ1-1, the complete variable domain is DVKVTQSSRYLVKRTGEKVFLECVQDMDHENMFWYRQDPGLGLRLIYFSYDVKMKEKGDIPEGYSVSREKKERFSLILESASTNQTSMYLCASSTGHRGTEAFFGQGTRLTVV.

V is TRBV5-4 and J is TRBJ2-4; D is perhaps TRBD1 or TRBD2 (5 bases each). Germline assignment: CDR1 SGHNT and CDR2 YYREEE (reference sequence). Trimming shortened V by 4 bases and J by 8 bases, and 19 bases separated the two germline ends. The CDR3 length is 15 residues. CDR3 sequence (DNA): TGTGCCAGCAGCCCCCCCCCACCGCGAGGGGACATTCAGTACTTC. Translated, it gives CASSPPPPRGDIQYF.

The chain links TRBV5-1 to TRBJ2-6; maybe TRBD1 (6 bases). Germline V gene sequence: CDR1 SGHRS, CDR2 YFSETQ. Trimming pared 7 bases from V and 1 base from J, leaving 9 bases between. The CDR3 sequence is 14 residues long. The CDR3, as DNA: TGCGCCAGCTCAGGGGAATCTGGGGCCAACGTCCTGACTTTC. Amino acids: CASSGESGANVLTF.

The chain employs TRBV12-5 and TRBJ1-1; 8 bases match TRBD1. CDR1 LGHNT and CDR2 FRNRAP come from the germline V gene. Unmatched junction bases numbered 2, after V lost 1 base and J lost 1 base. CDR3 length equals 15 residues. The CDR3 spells CASGLGDRTNTEAFF. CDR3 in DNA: TGTGCTAGTGGTTTGGGGGACAGGACGAACACTGAAGCTTTCTTT. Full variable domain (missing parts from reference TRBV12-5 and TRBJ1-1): DARVTQTPRHKVTEMGQEVTMRCQPILGHNTVFWYRQTMMQGLELLAYFRNRAPLDDSGMPKDRFSAEMPDATLATLKIQPSEPRDSAVYFCASGLGDRTNTEAFFGQGTRLTVV.